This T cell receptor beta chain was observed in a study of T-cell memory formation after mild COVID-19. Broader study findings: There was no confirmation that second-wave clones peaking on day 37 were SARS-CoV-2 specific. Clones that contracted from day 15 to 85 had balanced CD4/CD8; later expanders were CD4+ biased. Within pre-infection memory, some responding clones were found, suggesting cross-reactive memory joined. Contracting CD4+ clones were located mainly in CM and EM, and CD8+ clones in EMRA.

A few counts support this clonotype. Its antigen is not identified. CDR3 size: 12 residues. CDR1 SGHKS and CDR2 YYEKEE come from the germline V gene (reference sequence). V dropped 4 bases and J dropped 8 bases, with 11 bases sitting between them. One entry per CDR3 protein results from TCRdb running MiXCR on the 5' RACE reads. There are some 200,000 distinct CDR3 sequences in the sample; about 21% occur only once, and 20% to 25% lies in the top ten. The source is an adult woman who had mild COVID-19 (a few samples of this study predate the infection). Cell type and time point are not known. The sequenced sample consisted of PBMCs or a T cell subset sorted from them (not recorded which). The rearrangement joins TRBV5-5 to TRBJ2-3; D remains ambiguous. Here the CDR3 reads CASSPQGRTQYF. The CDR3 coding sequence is TGTGCCAGCAGCCCGCAAGGACGTACGCAGTATTTT.